The T cell receptor beta chain described here comes from a study of human T cells and chemical hapten exposure. Study-wide results and caveats: Controls formed significantly fewer large CDR3 similarity clusters than expanded TCRs did.

Germline CDR1 is SGHRS and CDR2 is YFSETQ. CDR3 length: 18 residues. Trimming removed 4 bases from V and 4 bases from J; junction bases left unmatched: 16. The time point was: patch test 1, 2 weeks after DPC sensitization. Sample treatment: therapeutic diphenylcyclopropenone sensitization with weekly scalp DPC. This clonotype has a handful of counts. Its target is not known. Original processing notes: There were a median of approximately 96,000 TCRs per sample, with a range from about 23,224 to 690,600. TCRdb independently ran MiXCR on the RACE reads; one entry per CDR3 protein. Clone size and V and J calls follow TCRdb, not the original study. The table records 85,000 to 100,000 distinct CDR3 sequences, under 15% of them present only once.

This clonotype was sampled from a woman aged 35 to 49 with alopecia areata. Some clones in this sample may be carry-over from other donors' samples. The sequences come from whole blood, collected in connection with sensitization to the hapten diphenylcyclopropenone (DPC). The rearrangement joins TRBV5-1 to TRBJ2-2, with TRBD2 matching 7 bases. This chain's CDR3 is CASSQNGLIGRVTGELFF. The CDR3 nucleotides read TGCGCCAGCAGCCAAAATGGACTCATTGGGAGGGTCACCGGGGAGCTGTTTTTT.